This T cell receptor (beta chain) was recovered during a study of response to subunit inactivated influenza vaccine. Study-level findings and limits: The authors suggested that every seasonal influenza vaccination recruits few new T cells.

Remarks on this clonotype: Its antigen is not identified.

V was pared by 7 bases and J by 1 base, with 11 bases between. The CDR3 runs 14 residues. Germline loops: CDR1 SEHNR, CDR2 FQNEAQ (reference sequence). TCRdb re-analysed the RT-PCR reads in MiXCR, keeping a single row per CDR3 protein. There are about 780,000 distinct CDR3 sequences in the sample; about 18% occur only once, and about 11% lies in the top ten. The specimen comprised PBMCs from blood, sampled roughly 5 days after vaccination. The rearrangement uses TRBV7-9 and TRBJ2-1, with D perhaps matching TRBD1 (6 bases). This clonotype was obtained from a man over 45 who received an inactivated influenza vaccine. The CDR3 sequence is CASTRTVSYNEQFF. DNA for the CDR3: TGTGCCAGCACTCGGACAGTTTCCTACAATGAGCAGTTCTTC.